This T cell receptor beta chain was obtained from a study of CD8+ T cells in alopecia areata. In each case, RNA was isolated and then reverse transcribed into cDNA as the sequencing template. The table came from immunoSEQ multiplex PCR; TCRdb's copy has only in-frame clones and leaves some out. This sample has fewer than 70,000 clones, with roughly 45% found just once. This clone was seen just once. The sequence was collected from a human donor with alopecia areata. Sample: NKG2D-low CD8+ T cells sorted from blood.

The CDR3 sequence is CASTGIGAYGKQYF. In nucleotides, the CDR3 is TGTGCCAGCACTGGAATCGGGGCCTACGGAAAGCAGTACTTC. The J gene is TRBJ2-7, the V gene TRBV2, with D perhaps matching TRBD1 or TRBD2 (5 bases each). The CDR3 runs to 14 residues. The germline V gene encodes CDR1 SNHLY and CDR2 FYNNEI. V shed 7 bases and J shed 8 bases, with 21 bases lying between them. Supplemented by reference TRBV2 and TRBJ2-7, the full variable domain reads EPEVTQTPSHQVTQMGQEVILRCVPISNHLYFYWYRQILGQKVEFLVSFYNNEISEKSEIFDDQFSVERPDGSNFTLKIRSTKLEDSAMYFCASTGIGAYGKQYFGPGTRLTVT.